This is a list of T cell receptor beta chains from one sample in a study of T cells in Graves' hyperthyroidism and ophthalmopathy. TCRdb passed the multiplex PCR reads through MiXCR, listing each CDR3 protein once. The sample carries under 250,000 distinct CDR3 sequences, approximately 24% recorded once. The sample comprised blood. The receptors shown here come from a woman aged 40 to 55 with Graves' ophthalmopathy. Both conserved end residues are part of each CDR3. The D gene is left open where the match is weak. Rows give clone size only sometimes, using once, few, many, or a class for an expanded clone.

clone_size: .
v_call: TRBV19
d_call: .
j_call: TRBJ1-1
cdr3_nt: TGTGCCAGTAGTAGACCGAACCAGGGGAACACTGAAGCTTTCTTT
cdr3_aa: CASSRPNQGNTEAFF

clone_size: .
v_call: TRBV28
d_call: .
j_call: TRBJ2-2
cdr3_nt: TGTGCCAGCAGTTCCGGGGGCTCGTGGGCCGGGGAGCTGTTTTTT
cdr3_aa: CASSSGGSWAGELFF

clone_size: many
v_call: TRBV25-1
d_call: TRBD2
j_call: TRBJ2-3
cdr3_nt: TGTGCCAGCAGCTCAAGACTAGCGGGAGAGGGAGGGGCCACAGATACGCAGTATTTT
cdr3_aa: CASSSRLAGEGGATDTQYF

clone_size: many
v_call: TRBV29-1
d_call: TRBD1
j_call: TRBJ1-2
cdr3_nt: TGCAGCGTTGATCAGGGGGGGTATGGCTACACCTTC
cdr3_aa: CSVDQGGYGYTF

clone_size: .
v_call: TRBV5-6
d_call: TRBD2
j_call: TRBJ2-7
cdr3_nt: TGTGCCAGCAGCCAGATAGCGGGAGGGCCTAGCTACGAGCAGTACTTC
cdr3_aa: CASSQIAGGPSYEQYF

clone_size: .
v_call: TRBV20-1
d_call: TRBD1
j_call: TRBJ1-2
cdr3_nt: TGCAGTGCTAGGCCTTGGGACAGGGGGGTGGATGGCTACACCTTC
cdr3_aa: CSARPWDRGVDGYTF

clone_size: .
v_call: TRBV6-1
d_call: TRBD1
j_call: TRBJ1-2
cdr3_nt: TGTGCCAGCAGCTCCGGACAGGTCTCCGGAGCTAACTATGGCTACACCTTC
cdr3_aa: CASSSGQVSGANYGYTF

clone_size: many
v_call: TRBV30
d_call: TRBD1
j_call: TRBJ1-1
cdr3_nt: TGTGCCTGTAAGGGGAAACCGGGACAGGGGGCTCTCAACACTGAAGCTTTCTTT
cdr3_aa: CACKGKPGQGALNTEAFF

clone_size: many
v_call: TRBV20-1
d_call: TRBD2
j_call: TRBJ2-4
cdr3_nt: TGCAGTGCTACTGGACTAGCGGGAGGGGGGGAAGCCAAAAACATTCAGTACTTC
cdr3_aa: CSATGLAGGGEAKNIQYF

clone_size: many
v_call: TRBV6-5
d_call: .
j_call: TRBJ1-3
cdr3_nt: TGTGCCACCCTGGGGGTTCGCCGGGTATATTTT
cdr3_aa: CATLGVRRVYF

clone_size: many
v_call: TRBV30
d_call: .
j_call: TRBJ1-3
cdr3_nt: TGTGCCTGGAAGGGATCTGGAAACACCATATATTTT
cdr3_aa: CAWKGSGNTIYF

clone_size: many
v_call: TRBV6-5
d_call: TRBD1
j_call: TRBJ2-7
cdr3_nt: TGTGCCAGCTCGTCGACAGGGGGTGAGCAGTACTTC
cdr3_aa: CASSSTGGEQYF

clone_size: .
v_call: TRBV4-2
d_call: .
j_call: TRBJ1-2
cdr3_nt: TGTTCCAGCAGCCAAGAATATGGGCAGAACTATGGCTACACCTTC
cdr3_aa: CSSSQEYGQNYGYTF

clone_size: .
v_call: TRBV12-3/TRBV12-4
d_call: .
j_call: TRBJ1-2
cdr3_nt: TGTGCCAGCAGTACTACCAGCTATGGCTACACCTTC
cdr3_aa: CASSTTSYGYTF

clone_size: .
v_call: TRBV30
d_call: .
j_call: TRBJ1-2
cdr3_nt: TGTGCCTGGAGTCCCGGGCGGAGGGACTATGGCTACACCTTC
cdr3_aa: CAWSPGRRDYGYTF

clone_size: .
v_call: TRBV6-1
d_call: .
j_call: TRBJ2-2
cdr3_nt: TGTGCCAGCCTCAGGACGCCAGACACCGGGGAGCTGTTTTTT
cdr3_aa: CASLRTPDTGELFF

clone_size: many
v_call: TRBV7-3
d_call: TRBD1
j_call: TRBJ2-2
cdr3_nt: TGTGCCAGCAGCCCCGGGACAGGAGCCACCGGGGAGCTGTTTTTT
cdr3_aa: CASSPGTGATGELFF

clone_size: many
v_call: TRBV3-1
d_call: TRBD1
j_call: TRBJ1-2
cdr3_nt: TGTGCCAGCAGCTCCCCCCCGACAGGGGAAGATGGCTACACCTTC
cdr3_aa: CASSSPPTGEDGYTF

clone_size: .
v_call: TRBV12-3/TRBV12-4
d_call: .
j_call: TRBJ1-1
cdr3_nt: TGTGCCAGCAGTTTACATATAGGGGGACGTTGGAACACTGAAGCTTTCTTT
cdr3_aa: CASSLHIGGRWNTEAFF

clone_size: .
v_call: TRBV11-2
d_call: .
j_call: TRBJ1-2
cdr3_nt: TGTGCCAGCAGCTTAGATATAGGAGTTTACCCTGGCTACATCTTC
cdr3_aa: CASSLDIGVYPGYIF

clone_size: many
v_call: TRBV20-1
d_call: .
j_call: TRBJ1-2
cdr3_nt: TGCAGTGCTAGGGCTCAGTCGAACTATGGCTACACCTTC
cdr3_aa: CSARAQSNYGYTF

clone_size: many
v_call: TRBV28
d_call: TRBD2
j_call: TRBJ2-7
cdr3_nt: TGTGCCAGCCAGCGGGAGGCTGGGTCGGACGAGCAGTACTTC
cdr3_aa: CASQREAGSDEQYF

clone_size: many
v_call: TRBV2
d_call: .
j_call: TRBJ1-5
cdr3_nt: TGTGCCAGCAGTGATCAGGTGCAGCCCCAGCATTTT
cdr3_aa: CASSDQVQPQHF

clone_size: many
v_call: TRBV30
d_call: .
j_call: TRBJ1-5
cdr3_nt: TGTGCCTGGAGGGGTTTTGGGGACCAGCCCCAGCATTTT
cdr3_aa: CAWRGFGDQPQHF

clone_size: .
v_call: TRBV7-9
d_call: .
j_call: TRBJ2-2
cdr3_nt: TGTGCCAGCAGCTTCGTCGGGGGAGACACCGGGGAGCTGTTTTTT
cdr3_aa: CASSFVGGDTGELFF

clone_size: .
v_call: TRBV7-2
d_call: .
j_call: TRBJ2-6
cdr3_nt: TGTGCCAGCAGGGAGGGTGGGGCCAACGTCCTGACTTTC
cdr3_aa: CASREGGANVLTF

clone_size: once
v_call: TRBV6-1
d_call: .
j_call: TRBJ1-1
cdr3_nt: TGTGCCAGCAGTGAGGGGGTCGGCACTGAAGCTTTCTTT
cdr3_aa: CASSEGVGTEAFF

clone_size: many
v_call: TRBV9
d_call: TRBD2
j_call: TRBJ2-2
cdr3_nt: TGTGCCAGCAGTCGGACTAGCGGGATAGGGTTATCCGGGGAGCTGTTTTTT
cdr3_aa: CASSRTSGIGLSGELFF

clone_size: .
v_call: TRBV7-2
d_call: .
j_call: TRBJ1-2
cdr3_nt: TGTGCCAGCAGCTTAGCGGACAAGGGCTATGGCTACACCTTC
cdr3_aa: CASSLADKGYGYTF

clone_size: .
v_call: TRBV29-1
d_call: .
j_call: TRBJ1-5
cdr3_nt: TGCAGCGTTGAAGTGGAACGCAATCAGCCCCAGCATTTT
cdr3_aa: CSVEVERNQPQHF

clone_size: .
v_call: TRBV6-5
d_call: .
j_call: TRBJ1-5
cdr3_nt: TGTGCCAGCAGTTTGGACCGGGAGTGGCCCCAGCCCCAGCATTTT
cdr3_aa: CASSLDREWPQPQHF

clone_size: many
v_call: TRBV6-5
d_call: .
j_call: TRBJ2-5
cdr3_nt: TGTGCCAGCAGTTCCGCAGGGGGGGTGGAGACCCAGTACTTC
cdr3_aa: CASSSAGGVETQYF

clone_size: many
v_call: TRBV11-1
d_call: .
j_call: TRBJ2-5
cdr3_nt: TGTGCCAGCAGCCCTCCCAAACTAACACAGGCGCCGGGGGAGACCCAGTACTTC
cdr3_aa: CASSPPKLTQAPGETQYF

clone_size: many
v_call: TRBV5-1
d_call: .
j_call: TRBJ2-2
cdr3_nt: TGCGCCAGCAGCGAGCGAACAGCGAACACCGGGGAGCTGTTTTTT
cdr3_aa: CASSERTANTGELFF

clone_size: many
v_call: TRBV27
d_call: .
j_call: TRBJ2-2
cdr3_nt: TGTGCCAGCAGTTTACGGTCTCTAGTCGGCGGGGAGCTGTTTTTT
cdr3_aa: CASSLRSLVGGELFF

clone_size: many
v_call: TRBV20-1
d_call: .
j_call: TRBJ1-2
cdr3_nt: TGCAGTGCCCCGGGGGAGCAGCGAATCTATGGCTACACCTTC
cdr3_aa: CSAPGEQRIYGYTF

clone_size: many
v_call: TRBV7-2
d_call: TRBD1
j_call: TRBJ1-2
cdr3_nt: TGTGCCAGCAGCTTAACGACAGGGGTAAAAGAGGGCTACACCTTC
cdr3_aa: CASSLTTGVKEGYTF

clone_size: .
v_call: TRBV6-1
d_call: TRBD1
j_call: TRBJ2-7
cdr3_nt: TGTGCCAGCACTCCATCGGGACAGGGTCTATGGGAGCAGTACTTC
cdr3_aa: CASTPSGQGLWEQYF

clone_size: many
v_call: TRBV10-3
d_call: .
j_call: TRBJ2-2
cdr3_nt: TGTGCCATCAGTGCCGTGGGACAAAACACCGGGGAGCTGTTTTTT
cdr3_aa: CAISAVGQNTGELFF

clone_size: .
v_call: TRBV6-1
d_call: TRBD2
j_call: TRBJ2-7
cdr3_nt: TGTGCCAGCAGGATGACTAGCGAGGACGAGCAGTACTTC
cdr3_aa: CASRMTSEDEQYF

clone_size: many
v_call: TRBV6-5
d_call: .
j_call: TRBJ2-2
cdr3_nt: TGTGCCAGCAGTCTACCCCGGGACTCAAACACCGGGGAGCTGTTTTTT
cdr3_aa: CASSLPRDSNTGELFF

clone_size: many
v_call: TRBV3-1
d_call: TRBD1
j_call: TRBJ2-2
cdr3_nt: TGTGCCAGCAGCCAAGTGGGACAGGGCCCCACCGGGGAGCTGTTTTTT
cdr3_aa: CASSQVGQGPTGELFF

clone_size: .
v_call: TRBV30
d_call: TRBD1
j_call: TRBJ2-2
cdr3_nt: TGTGCCTACAAAGGACAGGGACGGACGTACACCGGGGAGCTGTTTTTT
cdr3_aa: CAYKGQGRTYTGELFF

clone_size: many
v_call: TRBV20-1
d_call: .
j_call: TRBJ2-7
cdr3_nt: TGCAGTGCCGGGACACCTAGCGCGTACGAGCAGTACTTC
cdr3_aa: CSAGTPSAYEQYF

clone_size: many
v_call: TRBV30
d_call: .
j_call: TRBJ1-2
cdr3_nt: TGTGCCTGGAACGCAGGGTGGAAAAACTATGGCTACACCTTC
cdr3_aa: CAWNAGWKNYGYTF

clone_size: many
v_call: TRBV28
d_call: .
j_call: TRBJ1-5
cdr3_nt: TGTGCCAGCGGGGGGCAGGGTAGTTCGCAGCCCCAGCATTTT
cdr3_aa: CASGGQGSSQPQHF

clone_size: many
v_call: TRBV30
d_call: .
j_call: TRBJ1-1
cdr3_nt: TGTGCCTGGAGTGTAAGAGGGACGAACACTGAAGCTTTCTTT
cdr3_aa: CAWSVRGTNTEAFF

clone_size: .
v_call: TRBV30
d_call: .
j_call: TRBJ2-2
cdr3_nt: TGTGCCTGGAGGCCTAGAGGAGCCGGGGAGCTGTTTTTT
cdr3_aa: CAWRPRGAGELFF

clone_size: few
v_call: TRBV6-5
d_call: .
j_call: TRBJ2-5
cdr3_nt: TGTGCCGGCAGCGACAGCCAAGAGACCCAGTACTTC
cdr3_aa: CAGSDSQETQYF

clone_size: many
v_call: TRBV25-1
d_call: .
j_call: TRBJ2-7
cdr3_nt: TGTGCCAGCAGCCCGAACCGCTACGAGCAGTACTTC
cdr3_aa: CASSPNRYEQYF

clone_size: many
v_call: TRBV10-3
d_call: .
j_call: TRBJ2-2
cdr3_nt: TGTGCCATCAGTGAGGGGATAGGGGAGCTGTTTTTT
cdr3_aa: CAISEGIGELFF

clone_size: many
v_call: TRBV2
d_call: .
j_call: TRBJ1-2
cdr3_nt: TGTGCCAGCAGTGACGGAGAGGAGTATGGCTACACCTTC
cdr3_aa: CASSDGEEYGYTF

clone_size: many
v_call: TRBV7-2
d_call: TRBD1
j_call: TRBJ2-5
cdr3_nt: TGTGCCAGCAGCTTAGTGGGACAGGGGATAGGTGGGGCCCAGTACTTC
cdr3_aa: CASSLVGQGIGGAQYF

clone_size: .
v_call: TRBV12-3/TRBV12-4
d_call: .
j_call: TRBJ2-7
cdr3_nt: TGTGCCAGCAGTTTCGATACGAAGGGGCGCTACGAGCAGTACTTC
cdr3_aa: CASSFDTKGRYEQYF

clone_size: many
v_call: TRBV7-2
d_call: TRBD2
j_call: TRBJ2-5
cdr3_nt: TGTGCCAGCAGACCGGGGACTAGCGGAAAAGAGACCCAGTACTTC
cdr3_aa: CASRPGTSGKETQYF

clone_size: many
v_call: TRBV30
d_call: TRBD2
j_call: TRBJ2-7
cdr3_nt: TGTGGCGGGAGTAGCTACGAGCAGTACTTC
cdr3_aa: CGGSSYEQYF

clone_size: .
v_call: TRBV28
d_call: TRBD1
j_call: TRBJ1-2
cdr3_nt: TGTGCCAGCAGTAAGAGGGACAGGGCGGGCTATGGCTACACCTTC
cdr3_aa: CASSKRDRAGYGYTF

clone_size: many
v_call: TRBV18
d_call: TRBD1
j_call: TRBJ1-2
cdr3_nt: TGTGCCAGCTCAACTTTGTCACCGGGACAGGGCAACTATGGCTACACCTTC
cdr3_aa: CASSTLSPGQGNYGYTF

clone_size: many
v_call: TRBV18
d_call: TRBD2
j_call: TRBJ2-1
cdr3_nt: TGTGCCAGCTCATTAGCGGGAGGGGAGTACAATGAGCAGTTCTTC
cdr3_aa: CASSLAGGEYNEQFF

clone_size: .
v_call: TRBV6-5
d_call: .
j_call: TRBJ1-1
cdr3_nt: TGTGCCAGCAGTTACTCGAAGTATGGCTTCAACACTGAAGCTTTCTTT
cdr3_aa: CASSYSKYGFNTEAFF